A single sample gave rise to the 16 T cell receptor beta chains below, sequenced in a study of early T cells in non-severe SARS-CoV-2 infection. TCRdb analysed the 5' RACE reads with MiXCR anew, one entry per CDR3 protein. The data hold tens of thousands of distinct CDR3 sequences, with approximately 6.3% observed a single time. The sample was whole blood. The receptors shown here come from an adult who was a healthcare worker with PCR-confirmed SARS-CoV-2 infection or an uninfected control (not recorded which).

This clonotype was detected ten times or more. This chain joins TRBV5-1 and TRBJ1-4, with TRBD1 as a possible D gene (5 bases). Germline lookup yields CDR1 SGHRS and CDR2 YFSETQ. The CDR3 consists of 14 residues. Trimming took off 0 bases at V and 5 bases at J, with 8 bases between the two ends. CDR3 loop: CASSLEGINEKLFF. In DNA form, the CDR3 reads TGCGCCAGCAGCTTGGAGGGGATCAATGAAAAACTGTTTTTT.

This clonotype has ten or more counts. The CDR3 reads CSVRKPPGLAGLRTYNEQFF. The CDR3, as DNA: TGCAGCGTCCGCAAACCCCCGGGACTAGCGGGACTGAGGACCTACAATGAGCAGTTCTTC. This chain uses TRBV29-1 with TRBJ2-1; 13 nucleotides line up with TRBD2. Per the germline V gene, CDR1 is SQVTM and CDR2 is ANQGSEA. V lost 6 bases, J lost 2 bases, and 19 bases stayed unmatched. CDR3 length equals 20 residues.

This clonotype was observed at least ten times. The rearrangement joins TRBV3-1 to TRBJ2-6; D is uncertain. From germline, CDR1 is LGHDT and CDR2 YNNKEL (reference sequence). The ends were cut back, 3 bases at V and 1 base at J, with 4 bases in the middle. The CDR3 consists of 14 residues. The CDR3 nucleotides are TGTGCCAGCAGCCAGAGGTCTGGGGCCAACGTCCTGACTTTC. Translated, it gives CASSQRSGANVLTF.

This clonotype has a count of ten or more. J is TRBJ2-2 and V is TRBV7-3, with D possibly TRBD1 on 6 matching bases. From germline, CDR1 is SGHTA and CDR2 FQGTGA. V was pared by 3 bases and J by 3 bases, with 8 bases between. The length of the CDR3 is 14 residues. The CDR3 DNA follows: TGTGCCAGCAGCTTGACAGGACACACCGGGGAGCTGTTTTTT. Its protein is CASSLTGHTGELFF.

This clonotype was counted many times. The chain has TRBV3-1 and TRBJ2-1, with D unclear. V was shortened by 2 bases and J by 8 bases, with 4 bases between the two germline ends. CDR1 and CDR2 (germline): LGHDT, YNNKEL (reference sequence). There are 11 residues in the CDR3. CDR3 coding DNA: TGTGCCAGCAGCCAATATTATGAGCAGTTCTTC. Protein product: CASSQYYEQFF.

With regard to this clonotype: A much larger clonotype is one base distant, so this may be a read error. The chain carries TRBV27 and TRBJ2-7; D may correspond to TRBD1 or TRBD2 (6 bases each). Deletions cut 5 bases from V and 4 bases from J, with 15 bases between. The CDR3 runs to 14 residues. Germline V gives CDR1 MNHEY, CDR2 SMNVEV (reference sequence). The DNA of the CDR3 is TGTGCCAGCAGTCCCGGGGGCAGGGTTTACGAGCAGTACTTC. This sequence encodes CASSPGGRVYEQYF.

As to this clonotype: A read error may be the cause here, since a much bigger clone is one base away. This rearrangement joins TRBV6-1 to TRBJ1-1, with D uncertain. This CDR3 is 10 amino acids long. Germline V gene lookup returns CDR1 MNHNS and CDR2 SASEGT. The CDR3 here is CTSSDTEAFF. As DNA, the CDR3 is TGTACCAGCAGTGACACTGAAGCTTTCTTT.

This clonotype has at least ten counts. The rearrangement joins TRBV28 to TRBJ2-1; D is perhaps TRBD2 (5 bases). V was trimmed by 9 bases and J by 0 bases, leaving 12 bases between them. The CDR3 is 14 amino acids. CDR1 and CDR2 from the germline V gene are MDHEN and SYDVKM. The CDR3 coding sequence is TGTGCCAGTTCAGCGGTAAACTCCTACAATGAGCAGTTCTTC. Its protein is CASSAVNSYNEQFF.

The chain is built from TRBV2 and TRBJ1-2; 10 bases agree with TRBD1. Germline CDR1 is SNHLY and CDR2 is FYNNEI. V lost 6 bases, J lost 7 bases, and 2 bases stayed unmatched. This CDR3 comprises 12 residues. The CDR3 region is CASRGTGAGYTF. CDR3 sequence (DNA): TGTGCCAGCAGGGGGACAGGGGCTGGCTACACCTTC.

This clonotype was found many times. The rearrangement joins TRBV24-1 to TRBJ2-2, with 8 bases lining up with TRBD1. The germline gives CDR1 KGHDR, CDR2 SFDVKD. V gave up 4 bases and J gave up 5 bases; unmatched junction bases: 5. There are 15 residues in the CDR3. The CDR3 region is CATSDPGQGTGELFF. The DNA of the CDR3 is TGTGCCACCAGTGACCCTGGACAGGGAACCGGGGAGCTGTTTTTT.

This clonotype was detected ten times or more. This sequence joins TRBV20-1 and TRBJ1-5, with D hard to call. CDR1 is DFQATT, CDR2 SNEGSKA, per germline (reference sequence). The V end lost 6 bases, the J end lost 0 bases, and 9 bases lay between the germline ends. CDR3 length: 13 residues. The DNA of the CDR3 is TGCAGTGCGGAGGGTGGTAGCAATCAGCCCCAGCATTTT. This translates into CSAEGGSNQPQHF.

This clonotype appeared many times. J is TRBJ2-5 and V is TRBV28; D perhaps matches TRBD2 (6 bases). Germline CDR1 reads MDHEN; CDR2 reads SYDVKM. This CDR3 has 13 residues. Trimming removed 9 bases at V and 1 base at J, with 12 bases between. CDR3 DNA: TGTGCCAGTGGGAGGACCCGCCAAGAGACCCAGTACTTC. The encoded protein is CASGRTRQETQYF.

This clonotype was detected many times. The rearrangement uses TRBV12-3 or TRBV12-4 and TRBJ1-1; D unclear. With 5 bases removed from V and 0 bases from J, the gap between germline ends came to 10 bases. The CDR3 has 14 residues. CDR3 loop: CASSLRVLNTEAFF. For the CDR3, the DNA is TGTGCCAGCAGTCTCCGGGTCTTGAACACTGAAGCTTTCTTT.

This clonotype showed up many times. The genes are TRBV4-2 and TRBJ1-2, with a tentative D call TRBD1 (5 bases). The CDR3 is 15 residues long. Germline lookup yields CDR1 LGHNA and CDR2 YNFKEQ. Trimming pared 0 bases from V and 3 bases from J, leaving 11 bases between. CDR3 residues: CASSQDSGEDYGYTF. The CDR3 nucleotides read TGTGCCAGCAGCCAAGATTCGGGGGAGGACTATGGCTACACCTTC.

The sample holds many counts of this clonotype. The chain links TRBV5-1 to TRBJ2-5; the D gene is possibly TRBD2 (6 bases). V was trimmed by 0 bases and J by 4 bases, leaving 13 bases between them. Germline CDR1 reads SGHRS; CDR2 reads YFSETQ. This CDR3 region has 15 residues. The CDR3 nucleotides read TGCGCCAGCAGCTTGGTAGGAGGGGCTAGAGAGACCCAGTACTTC. This sequence encodes CASSLVGGARETQYF.

This clonotype came up a few times. J is TRBJ2-5 and V is TRBV20-1; D remains ambiguous. Germline CDR1 reads DFQATT; CDR2 reads SNEGSKA (reference sequence). V was clipped by 1 base and J by 1 base, with 10 bases between them. The CDR3 is 14 amino acids. CDR3 coding DNA: TGCAGTGCTAGAGTCGATTCGGGCCAAGAGACCCAGTACTTC. It specifies CSARVDSGQETQYF.